This T cell receptor (beta chain) was sequenced in a study of technical replicates of blood from a few donors. This clone appeared a single time. Libraries were prepared by immunoSEQ multiplex PCR; TCRdb keeps only in-frame clonotypes and omits some of them. The sample contains 95,000 to 100,000 clones, nearly 96% of which appear only once. The trim removed 6 bases at V and 0 bases at J, leaving 5 bases unmatched. This CDR3 contains 16 residues. CDR1 and CDR2 from the germline V gene are ENHRY and SYGVKD. Sequencing input: T cells isolated from PBMCs. The clonotype was recovered from a human donor in good health. This chain links TRBV10-3 with TRBJ2-3; 11 bases map to TRBD2. The CDR3 is CAIRPGLAASTDTQYF. The CDR3 DNA is TGTGCCATCAGACCGGGACTAGCGGCTAGCACAGATACGCAGTATTTT.